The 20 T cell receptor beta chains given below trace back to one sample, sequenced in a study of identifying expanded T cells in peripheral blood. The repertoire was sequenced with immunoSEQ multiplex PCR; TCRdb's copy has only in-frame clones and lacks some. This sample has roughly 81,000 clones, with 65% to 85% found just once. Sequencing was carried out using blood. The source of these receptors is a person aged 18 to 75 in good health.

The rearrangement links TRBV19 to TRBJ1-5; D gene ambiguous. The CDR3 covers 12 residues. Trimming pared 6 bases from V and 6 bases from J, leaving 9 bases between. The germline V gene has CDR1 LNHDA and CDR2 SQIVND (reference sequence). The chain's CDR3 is CASRFQSQPQHF. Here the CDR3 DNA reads TGTGCCAGTAGGTTCCAAAGTCAGCCCCAGCATTTT.

The CDR3 reads CASSLSDGWQETQYF. The DNA of the CDR3 is TGTGCCAGCAGTTTATCGGACGGTTGGCAAGAGACCCAGTACTTC. The chain combines TRBV27 with TRBJ2-5; D gene unclear. Germline-derived CDR1 and CDR2 are MNHEY and SMNVEV (reference sequence). V was clipped by 0 bases and J by 2 bases, with 10 bases between them. The CDR3 runs 15 residues.

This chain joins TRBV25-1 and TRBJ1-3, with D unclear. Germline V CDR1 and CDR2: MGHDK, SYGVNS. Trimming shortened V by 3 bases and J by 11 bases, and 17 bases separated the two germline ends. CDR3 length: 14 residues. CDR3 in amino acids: CASSDPGIQSAIYF. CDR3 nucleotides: TGTGCCAGCAGTGATCCGGGAATACAGTCGGCCATATATTTT.

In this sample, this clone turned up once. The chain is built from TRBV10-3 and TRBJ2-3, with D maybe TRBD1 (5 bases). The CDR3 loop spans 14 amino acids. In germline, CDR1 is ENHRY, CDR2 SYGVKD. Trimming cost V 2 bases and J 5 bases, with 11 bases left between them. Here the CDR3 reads CAISEGQGRDTQYF. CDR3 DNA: TGTGCCATCAGTGAGGGGCAGGGTAGAGATACGCAGTATTTT.

This chain's CDR3 is CASSVVPSSGNTIYF. The CDR3 coding sequence is TGTGCCAGCAGCGTAGTGCCGAGCTCTGGAAACACCATATATTTT. V is TRBV9 and J is TRBJ1-3; D gene uncertain. There are 15 residues in the CDR3. The germline V gene encodes CDR1 SGDLS and CDR2 YYNGEE. Trimming removed 0 bases from V and 0 bases from J, with 7 bases in between.

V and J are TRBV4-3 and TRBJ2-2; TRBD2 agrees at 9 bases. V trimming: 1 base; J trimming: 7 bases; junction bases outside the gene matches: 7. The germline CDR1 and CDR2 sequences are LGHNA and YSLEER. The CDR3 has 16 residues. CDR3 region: CASSQVILAGSGELFF. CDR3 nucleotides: TGCGCCAGCAGCCAAGTTATCCTAGCGGGAAGCGGGGAGCTGTTTTTT.

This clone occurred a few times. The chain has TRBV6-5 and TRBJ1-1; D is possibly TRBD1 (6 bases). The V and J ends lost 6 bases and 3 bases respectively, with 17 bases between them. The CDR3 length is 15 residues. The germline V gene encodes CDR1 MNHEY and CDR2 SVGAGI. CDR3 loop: CASRGSGAGDTEAFF. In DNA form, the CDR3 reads TGTGCCAGCAGGGGTTCGGGGGCTGGCGACACTGAAGCTTTCTTT.

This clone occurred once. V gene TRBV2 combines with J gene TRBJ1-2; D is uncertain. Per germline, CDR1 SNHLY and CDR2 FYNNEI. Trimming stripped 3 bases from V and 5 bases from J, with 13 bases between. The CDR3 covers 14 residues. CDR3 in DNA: TGTGCCAGCAGTGAGACCCAGGAGAGATATGGCTACACCTTC. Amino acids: CASSETQERYGYTF.

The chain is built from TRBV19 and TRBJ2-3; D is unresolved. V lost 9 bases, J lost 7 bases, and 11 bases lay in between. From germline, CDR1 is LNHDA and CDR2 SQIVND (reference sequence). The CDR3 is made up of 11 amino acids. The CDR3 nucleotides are TGTGCCAGCTCTCTTTTGAATACGCAGTATTTT. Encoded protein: CASSLLNTQYF.

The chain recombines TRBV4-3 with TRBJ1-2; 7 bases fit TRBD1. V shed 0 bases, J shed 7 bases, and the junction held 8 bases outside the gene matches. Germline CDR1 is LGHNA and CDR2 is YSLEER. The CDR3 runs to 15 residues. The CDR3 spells CASSQDPEGARGYTF. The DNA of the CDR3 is TGCGCCAGCAGCCAAGATCCCGAGGGGGCACGTGGCTACACCTTC.

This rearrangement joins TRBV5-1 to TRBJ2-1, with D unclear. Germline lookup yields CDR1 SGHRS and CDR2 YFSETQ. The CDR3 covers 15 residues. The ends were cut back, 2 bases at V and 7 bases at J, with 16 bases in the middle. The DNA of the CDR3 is TGCGCCAGCAGCTTCTCCCTTGGGATGTCGAATGAGCAGTTCTTC. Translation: CASSFSLGMSNEQFF.

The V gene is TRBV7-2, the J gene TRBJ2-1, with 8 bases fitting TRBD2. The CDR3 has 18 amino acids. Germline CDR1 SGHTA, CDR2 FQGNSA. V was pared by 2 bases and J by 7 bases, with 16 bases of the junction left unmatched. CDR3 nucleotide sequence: TGTGCCAGCAGCTTATATTTGGGCGGGAGCGGGAGCGAGAATGAGCAGTTCTTC. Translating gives CASSLYLGGSGSENEQFF.

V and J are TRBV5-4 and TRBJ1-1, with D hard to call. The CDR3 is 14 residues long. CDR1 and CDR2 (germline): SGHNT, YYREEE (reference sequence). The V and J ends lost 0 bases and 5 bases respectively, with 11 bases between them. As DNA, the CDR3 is TGTGCCAGCAGCTTGGAAGATACGCGAACTGAAGCTTTCTTT. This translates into CASSLEDTRTEAFF.

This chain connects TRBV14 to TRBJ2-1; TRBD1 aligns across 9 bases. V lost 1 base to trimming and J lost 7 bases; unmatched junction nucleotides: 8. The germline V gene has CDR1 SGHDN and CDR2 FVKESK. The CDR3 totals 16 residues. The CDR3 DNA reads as TGTGCCAGCAGCCAAGCCGGGACAGGGTGGGTTAATGAGCAGTTCTTC. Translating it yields CASSQAGTGWVNEQFF.

The CDR3 nucleotides read TGTGCCAGCAGCTTAGGGGGGAGTACGCAGTATTTT. Residues: CASSLGGSTQYF. The chain recombines TRBV7-2 with TRBJ2-3; TRBD1 or TRBD2 may be the D gene (5 bases each). Germline CDR1 SGHTA, CDR2 FQGNSA. The CDR3 sequence is 12 residues long. Trimming removed 1 base from V and 8 bases from J, with 7 bases in between.

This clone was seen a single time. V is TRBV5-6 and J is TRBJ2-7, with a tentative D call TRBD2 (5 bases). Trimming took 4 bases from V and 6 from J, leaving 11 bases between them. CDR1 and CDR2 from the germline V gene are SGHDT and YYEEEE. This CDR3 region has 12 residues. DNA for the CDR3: TGTGCCAGCAGCACCGGGATCCTCGAGCAGTACTTC. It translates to CASSTGILEQYF.

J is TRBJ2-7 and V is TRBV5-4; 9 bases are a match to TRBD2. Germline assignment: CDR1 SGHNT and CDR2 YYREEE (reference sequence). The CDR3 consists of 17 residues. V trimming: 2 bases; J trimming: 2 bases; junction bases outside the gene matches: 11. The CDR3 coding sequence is TGTGCCAGCAGCTTAAGATTAGCGGGAGCAAATCCCTACGAGCAGTACTTC. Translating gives CASSLRLAGANPYEQYF.

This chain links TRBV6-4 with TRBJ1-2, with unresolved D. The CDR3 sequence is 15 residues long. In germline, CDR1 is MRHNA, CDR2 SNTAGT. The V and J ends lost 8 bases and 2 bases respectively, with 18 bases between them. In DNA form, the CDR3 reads TGTGCCAGCCAAGACGAGGCTGGACGGAACTATGGCTACACCTTC. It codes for CASQDEAGRNYGYTF.

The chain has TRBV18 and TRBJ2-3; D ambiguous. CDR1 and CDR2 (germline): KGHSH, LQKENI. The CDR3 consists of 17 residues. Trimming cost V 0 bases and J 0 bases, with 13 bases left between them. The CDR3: CASSPPGFTSSTDTQYF. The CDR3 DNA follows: TGTGCCAGCTCACCACCGGGATTTACCTCTAGCACAGATACGCAGTATTTT.

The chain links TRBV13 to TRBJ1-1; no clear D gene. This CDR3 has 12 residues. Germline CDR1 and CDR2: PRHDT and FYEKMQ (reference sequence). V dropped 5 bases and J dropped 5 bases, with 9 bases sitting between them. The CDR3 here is CASSPRETEAFF. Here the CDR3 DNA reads TGTGCCAGCAGCCCGAGGGAGACTGAAGCTTTCTTT.